This passage covers 27 T cell receptor beta chains from one sample sequenced in a study of PD-1 blockade in mismatch repair-deficient tumors. The protocol was immunoSEQ multiplex PCR, while the TCRdb copy is restricted to in-frame clones and leaves out a portion. The table shows under 50,000 clones, with 70% to 85% occurring only once. The material sequenced was PBMCs, taken before pembrolizumab treatment. These receptors all come from an adult with mismatch repair-deficient cancer.

The chain has TRBV14 and TRBJ1-3; 8 positions match TRBD1. This CDR3 has 16 residues. CDR1 SGHDN and CDR2 FVKESK come from the germline V gene. With V trimmed by 4 bases and J by 3 bases, 8 bases remained unmatched. CDR3 sequence reads: CASSPPGGLGGNTIYF. CDR3 sequence (DNA): TGTGCCAGCAGCCCTCCAGGGGGCTTGGGTGGAAACACCATATATTTT.

The rearrangement joins TRBV5-1 to TRBJ2-3; D call uncertain. This CDR3 has 16 amino acids. V shed 4 bases and J shed 0 bases, with 15 bases lying between them. CDR1 is SGHRS, CDR2 YFSETQ, per germline. CDR3 protein: CASSPFGLRSTDTQYF. In DNA form, the CDR3 reads TGCGCCAGCAGCCCCTTTGGGTTACGTAGCACAGATACGCAGTATTTT.

The chain recombines TRBV28 with TRBJ1-2; no clear D. Trimming took 3 bases from V and 8 from J, leaving 7 bases between them. Germline V gene data show CDR1 as MDHEN and CDR2 as SYDVKM. There are 11 residues in the CDR3. The CDR3 DNA reads TGTGCCAGCAGTTTGAGTCAAGGCTACACCTTC. Protein product: CASSLSQGYTF.

J is TRBJ2-4 and V is TRBV7-9; no reliable D call. Germline lookup yields CDR1 SEHNR and CDR2 FQNEAQ (reference sequence). The CDR3 spans 12 residues. The V end lost 5 bases, the J end lost 7 bases, and 9 bases lay between the germline ends. CDR3 region: CASSLFPNIQYF. For the CDR3, the DNA is TGTGCCAGCAGCCTGTTTCCCAACATTCAGTACTTC.

The chain uses TRBV7-9 and TRBJ1-2; D gene unclear. V was pared by 2 bases and J by 4 bases, with 5 bases between. The CDR3 extends over 12 amino acids. CDR1 and CDR2 from the germline V gene are SEHNR and FQNEAQ (reference sequence). The CDR3 region is CASSLNGYGYTF. The DNA of the CDR3 is TGTGCCAGCAGCTTAAACGGCTATGGCTACACCTTC.

The V and J genes are TRBV5-1 and TRBJ1-1; the match to TRBD1 covers 7 bases. The CDR3 has 13 residues. CDR1 SGHRS and CDR2 YFSETQ come from the germline V gene. With V trimmed by 2 bases and J by 7 bases, 5 bases remained unmatched. CDR3 amino acids: CASSFDRVGEAFF. The CDR3 region has the DNA TGCGCCAGCAGCTTCGACAGGGTGGGTGAAGCTTTCTTT.

The chain carries TRBV21-1 and TRBJ2-5; TRBD2, as called in the table, went unchecked against the DNA. TRBV21-1 is noted as a pseudogene. The CDR3 runs 16 residues. The CDR3 loop is CASSKAAGIVLETQYF. CDR3 nucleotide sequence: TGTGCCAGCAGCAAGGCAGCGGGTATTGTCTTGGAGACCCAGTACTTC.

This chain joins TRBV10-3 and TRBJ2-7; 10 bases align to TRBD1. This CDR3 contains 13 residues. Germline assignment: CDR1 ENHRY and CDR2 SYGVKD. The V gene end was trimmed by 10 bases and the J gene end by 5 bases; junction bases not matched to a gene: 8. This chain's CDR3 is CASTDRGDHEQYF. In DNA, the CDR3 is TGTGCCAGCACGGACAGGGGGGACCACGAGCAGTACTTC.

The V gene is TRBV7-9, the J gene TRBJ1-2, with D uncertain. The V gene lost 5 bases and the J gene lost 8 bases, with 12 bases spanning the gap. The CDR3 is 12 amino acids. The germline V gene has CDR1 SEHNR and CDR2 FQNEAQ (reference sequence). The CDR3, as DNA: TGTGCCAGCAGCCCCGCGTCGGGGGGCTACACCTTC. Translation: CASSPASGGYTF.

CDR3 bases: TGTGCCAGCTCCGGCCTAGCGGGAGACGCAGATACGCAGTATTTT. This codes for CASSGLAGDADTQYF. The chain carries TRBV28 and TRBJ2-3, with 10 bases identical to TRBD2. Unmatched junction bases numbered 9, after V lost 8 bases and J lost 4 bases. The CDR3 is 15 residues long. Germline loops: CDR1 MDHEN, CDR2 SYDVKM.

This chain uses TRBV5-4 with TRBJ1-2; TRBD1 is a possible D gene (6 bases). The CDR3 spans 16 residues. CDR1 and CDR2 from the germline V gene are SGHNT and YYREEE (reference sequence). Between the trimmed V and J ends, which lost 0 bases and 7 bases, there was a span of 19 bases. The CDR3 sequence: CASSLAAGALISGYTF. The CDR3 bases are TGTGCCAGCAGCTTGGCCGCGGGGGCGTTAATCTCTGGCTACACCTTC.

The gene calls are TRBV4-1 and TRBJ2-7, with 9 positions matching TRBD2. CDR3 length equals 15 residues. After removal of 1 base from V and 3 bases from J, the junction contained 4 bases not matched to a gene. The germline gives CDR1 MGHRA, CDR2 YSYEKL. In DNA, the CDR3 is TGCGCCAGCAGCCAAGCCGGGACTAGCCTCTACGAGCAGTACTTC. Encoded protein: CASSQAGTSLYEQYF.

This clone occurred once. CDR3 coding DNA: TGTGCAATCAGGGGGCGCAGGACTGAAGCTTTCTTT. It specifies CAIRGRRTEAFF. The V gene is TRBV28, the J gene TRBJ1-1; 8 nucleotides agree with TRBD1. The germline CDR1 and CDR2 sequences are MDHEN and SYDVKM. The CDR3 is made up of 12 amino acids. The full variable domain, rest sourced from reference TRBV28 and TRBJ1-1, is DVKVTQSSRYLVKRTGEKVFLECVQDMDHENMFWYRQDPGLGLRLIYFSYDVKMKEKGDIPEGYSVSREKKERFSLILESASTNQTSMYLCAIRGRRTEAFFGQGTRLTVV.

V and J are TRBV11-3 and TRBJ2-1; 11 bases are a match to TRBD2. The CDR3 has 18 residues. J was trimmed by 5 bases and V by 6 bases; bases with no gene match: 15. Germline lookup yields CDR1 SGHNT and CDR2 YENEEA. This CDR3 reads CASSTRGIAGGPDNEQFF. CDR3 coding DNA: TGTGCCAGCAGTACCCGAGGCATAGCGGGAGGGCCGGACAATGAGCAGTTCTTC.

The chain recombines TRBV5-5 with TRBJ2-5; D remains unclear. Deletions cut 6 bases from V and 2 bases from J, with 14 bases between. The CDR3 extends over 14 amino acids. The V gene's germline CDR1 is SGHKS and CDR2 YYEKEE (reference sequence). The CDR3 nucleotides are TGTGCCAGCACCCTCCAGACAATACAAGAGACCCAGTACTTC. Translating it yields CASTLQTIQETQYF.

In the case of this clone: The junction shows a germline mismatch at one end, possibly a read error. The CDR3 is CASSLTTSGNTGELFF. DNA for the CDR3: TGTGCTAGCAGCCTGACGACTAGCGGGAACACCGGGGAGCTGTTTTTT. The rearrangement links TRBV7-7 to TRBJ2-2; TRBD2 matches at 9 bases. Germline-derived CDR1 and CDR2 are SSHAT and FNYEAQ (reference sequence). This CDR3 has 16 residues.

The rearrangement uses TRBV19 and TRBJ1-1; 9 nucleotides agree with TRBD1. With 6 bases clipped from V and 7 bases from J, the junction kept 3 bases outside the gene matches. The CDR3 consists of 12 residues. Germline V gene data show CDR1 as LNHDA and CDR2 as SQIVND (reference sequence). This CDR3 reads CASSDRGFEAFF. The CDR3 DNA reads as TGTGCCAGTAGCGACAGGGGGTTTGAAGCTTTCTTT.

V gene TRBV19 combines with J gene TRBJ1-1, with D tentatively TRBD1 (6 bases). Trimming removed 2 bases from V and 2 bases from J, with 9 bases in between. The CDR3 covers 14 residues. Germline V gene data show CDR1 as LNHDA and CDR2 as SQIVND (reference sequence). The DNA for the CDR3 is TGTGCCAGTAGTATAAACAGGGCTAACACTGAAGCTTTCTTT. Its protein is CASSINRANTEAFF.

J is TRBJ1-2 and V is TRBV19, with D perhaps matching TRBD1 (6 bases). The germline gives CDR1 LNHDA, CDR2 SQIVND (reference sequence). With 10 bases removed from V and 4 bases from J, the gap between germline ends came to 19 bases. The CDR3 runs to 14 residues. Here the CDR3 reads CATRPGAGFYGYTF. The CDR3 coding sequence is TGTGCCACCCGCCCGGGGGCCGGCTTCTATGGCTACACCTTC.

This clone has a handful of counts. The rearrangement links TRBV27 to TRBJ2-7, with a possible D match to TRBD1 (6 bases). Germline lookup yields CDR1 MNHEY and CDR2 SMNVEV (reference sequence). CDR3 length: 15 residues. The germline V and J ends were trimmed by 0 bases and 3 bases, with 12 bases remaining between them. The CDR3 loop reads CASSLSGRGRYEQYF. The CDR3, as DNA: TGTGCCAGCAGTTTATCTGGCAGGGGTCGCTACGAGCAGTACTTC.

The V gene is TRBV29-1, the J gene TRBJ2-1, with D possibly matching TRBD1 (6 bases). The germline gives CDR1 SQVTM, CDR2 ANQGSEA. Trimming cost V 6 bases and J 4 bases, with 10 bases left between them. The CDR3 has 12 residues. The CDR3 coding sequence is TGCAGCGTGCTACAGGGTTACAATGAGCAGTTCTTC. Amino acid sequence: CSVLQGYNEQFF.

This CDR3 reads CSVGDRGGYNEQFF. In nucleotides, the CDR3 is TGCAGCGTTGGGGACAGGGGAGGTTACAATGAGCAGTTCTTC. J is TRBJ2-1 and V is TRBV29-1; 10 bases map to TRBD1. V was clipped by 4 bases and J by 4 bases; unmatched bases: 4. Germline V gene lookup returns CDR1 SQVTM and CDR2 ANQGSEA. The CDR3 has 14 amino acids.

This rearrangement joins TRBV6-6 to TRBJ2-7; a possible D gene is TRBD1 (5 bases). The CDR3 sequence is 16 residues long. The V gene's germline CDR1 is MNHNY and CDR2 SVGAGI (reference sequence). V dropped 1 base and J dropped 2 bases, with 15 bases sitting between them. The DNA for the CDR3 is TGTGCCAGCAGTTACTTGTCACCGACAGCGACCTACGAGCAGTACTTC. Translated, it gives CASSYLSPTATYEQYF.

V usage is TRBV19 and J usage is TRBJ1-1, with D tentatively TRBD1 (5 bases). V dropped 6 bases and J dropped 2 bases, with 16 bases sitting between them. There are 15 residues in the CDR3. Germline CDR1 is LNHDA and CDR2 is SQIVND (reference sequence). This CDR3 is CASRPGDAGNTEAFF. The CDR3 DNA is TGTGCCAGTAGGCCGGGGGACGCGGGAAACACTGAAGCTTTCTTT.

The J gene is TRBJ2-3, the V gene TRBV5-1, with 11 bases lining up with TRBD2. Germline V lookup: CDR1 SGHRS, CDR2 YFSETQ. This CDR3 is built from 16 residues. Losses at the gene ends were 2 bases for V and 0 bases for J; bases not matched to a gene: 2. The CDR3 region is CASSLRLAGSTDTQYF. In DNA form, the CDR3 reads TGCGCCAGCAGCTTAAGACTAGCGGGGAGCACAGATACGCAGTATTTT.

The chain joins TRBV5-5 to TRBJ2-7; 8 bases agree with TRBD1. The CDR3 runs 15 residues. The V gene's germline CDR1 is SGHKS and CDR2 YYEKEE (reference sequence). V lost 0 bases, J lost 2 bases, and 4 bases stayed unmatched. DNA of the CDR3: TGTGCCAGCAGCTTGGGGACAGGGAAGGCCTACGAGCAGTACTTC. It yields the protein CASSLGTGKAYEQYF. Full variable domain (missing parts from reference TRBV5-5 and TRBJ2-7): DAGVTQSPTHLIKTRGQQVTLRCSPISGHKSVSWYQQVLGQGPQFIFQYYEKEERGRGNFPDRFSARQFPNYSSELNVNALLLGDSALYLCASSLGTGKAYEQYFGPGTRLTVT.

CDR3 nucleotide sequence: TGCGCCAGCAGCTTTTTTATAGGAGCGGGAGGAGCCACCGGGGAGCTGTTTTTT. It encodes CASSFFIGAGGATGELFF. The rearrangement joins TRBV5-1 to TRBJ2-2; 9 bases match TRBD2. The junction had 12 bases not matched to a gene; V was cut back by 2 bases and J by 4 bases. The CDR3 totals 18 residues. Germline CDR1 SGHRS, CDR2 YFSETQ.